Each of the 25 T cell receptor beta chains below was sequenced from the same sample in a study of OX40 agonist ivuxolimab in advanced cancers. Measured with immunoSEQ multiplex PCR; TCRdb has only the in-frame clones, and not every one. The sample yields 48,000 or so clones, under 95% seen once. The source material was CD4+ or CD8+ T cells sorted from blood, sampled in a trial of the OX40 agonist ivuxolimab. These receptors all stem from an adult with an advanced solid tumor such as melanoma, head and neck, liver or kidney cancer.

The chain combines TRBV28 with TRBJ2-7; the D is unclear. The V end lost 3 bases, the J end lost 4 bases, and 13 bases lay between the germline ends. Germline CDR1 MDHEN, CDR2 SYDVKM. The CDR3 consists of 14 residues. For the CDR3, the DNA is TGTGCCAGCAGTTTGTCTGGTGGTTGGTACGAGCAGTACTTC. The encoded protein is CASSLSGGWYEQYF.

The chain couples TRBV9 to TRBJ2-3; D uncertain. Trimming left V 5 bases short and J 4 bases short, with 8 bases between. The germline V gene has CDR1 SGDLS and CDR2 YYNGEE. The length of the CDR3 is 12 residues. The CDR3 reads CASSLGADTQYF. For the CDR3, the DNA is TGTGCCAGCAGTTTAGGCGCAGATACGCAGTATTTT.

The chain links TRBV13 to TRBJ2-2; no firm D call. The germline V gene has CDR1 PRHDT and CDR2 FYEKMQ (reference sequence). The CDR3 sequence is 12 residues long. Deletions cut 2 bases from V and 5 bases from J, with 3 bases between. This CDR3 reads CASSLHTGELFF. The CDR3 DNA reads TGTGCCAGCAGCTTACATACCGGGGAGCTGTTTTTT.

J is TRBJ2-6 and V is TRBV9; D uncertain. V was cut by 7 bases and J by 0 bases, with 11 bases left in between. The CDR3 spans 15 residues. Germline V lookup: CDR1 SGDLS, CDR2 YYNGEE. The CDR3 coding sequence is TGTGCCAGCGGAACCGGTACCTCTGGGGCCAACGTCCTGACTTTC. It codes for CASGTGTSGANVLTF.

The rearrangement uses TRBV30 and TRBJ1-2; TRBD1 matches 7 bases. This CDR3 has 13 amino acids. Unmatched junction bases numbered 6, after V lost 5 bases and J lost 3 bases. From germline, CDR1 is GTSNPN and CDR2 SVGIG (reference sequence). The CDR3 loop is CAWDRTGDYGYTF. CDR3 bases: TGTGCCTGGGATAGGACAGGAGACTATGGCTACACCTTC.

CDR3 coding DNA: TGTGCCAGCAGCTTAGCATTTACAGGGAGGAACACTGAAGCTTTCTTT. Its translation: CASSLAFTGRNTEAFF. V is TRBV7-9 and J is TRBJ1-1; possibly TRBD1 for D (6 bases). The CDR3 loop spans 16 amino acids. V lost 0 bases and J 1 base, leaving 12 bases between the germline ends. Germline CDR1 is SEHNR and CDR2 is FQNEAQ (reference sequence).

This chain links TRBV30 with TRBJ2-5, with D perhaps being TRBD1 or TRBD2 (5 bases each). V was shortened by 1 base and J by 3 bases, with 12 bases between the two germline ends. The CDR3 consists of 14 residues. CDR1 and CDR2 from the germline V gene are GTSNPN and SVGIG (reference sequence). CDR3 region: CAWSDGTFEETQYF. The CDR3 DNA reads as TGTGCCTGGAGTGACGGGACCTTCGAAGAGACCCAGTACTTC.

The chain has TRBV5-6 and TRBJ2-5; D uncertain. Trimming left V 1 base short and J 0 bases short, with 4 bases between. The CDR3 consists of 13 residues. Germline CDR1 SGHDT, CDR2 YYEEEE. CDR3 protein: CASSLPDQETQYF. As DNA, the CDR3 is TGTGCCAGCAGCTTGCCAGACCAAGAGACCCAGTACTTC.

The CDR3 region has the DNA TGCAGCGTTGCCGGAGGACCCTACGAGCAGTACTTC. Translation gives CSVAGGPYEQYF. The rearrangement links TRBV29-1 to TRBJ2-7, with D possibly matching TRBD2 (5 bases). The CDR3 is 12 residues long. The V gene's germline CDR1 is SQVTM and CDR2 ANQGSEA. The V and J ends lost 4 bases and 2 bases respectively, with 9 bases between them.

The rearrangement links TRBV27 to TRBJ2-7, with TRBD1 matching over 7 bases. The trim removed 8 bases at V and 4 bases at J, leaving 8 bases unmatched. The CDR3 loop spans 13 amino acids. Germline V gene lookup returns CDR1 MNHEY and CDR2 SMNVEV (reference sequence). CDR3: CASQDRVGYEQYF. The DNA for the CDR3 is TGTGCCAGCCAAGACAGGGTAGGGTACGAGCAGTACTTC.

The chain joins TRBV27 to TRBJ2-1; 9 nucleotides align to TRBD2. This CDR3 comprises 15 residues. V lost 2 bases, J lost 1 base, and 0 bases stayed unmatched. Per germline, CDR1 MNHEY and CDR2 SMNVEV (reference sequence). The CDR3 bases are TGTGCCAGCAGTTTAGCGGGAGGGTCCTACAATGAGCAGTTCTTC. Translated: CASSLAGGSYNEQFF.

The CDR3 coding sequence is TGTGCCAGAAGCTTCTGCCGACAGGGTCCCTACGAGCAGTACTTC. Its protein product is CARSFCRQGPYEQYF. V and J are TRBV5-3 and TRBJ2-7; 7 nucleotides agree with TRBD1. TRBV5-3 is labeled an ORF, and its function is uncertain. This CDR3 comprises 15 residues. With 2 bases clipped from V and 2 bases from J, the junction kept 7 bases outside the gene matches.

The CDR3 protein is CASSAPSRGRNQPQHF. CDR3 bases: TGTGCCAGCAGCGCCCCATCCAGGGGGCGCAATCAGCCCCAGCATTTT. The chain recombines TRBV21-1 with TRBJ1-5; the table's TRBD1 call for D was not verified on the DNA. TRBV21-1 is assigned pseudogene status. The CDR3 consists of 16 residues.

The V and J genes are TRBV6-1 and TRBJ1-4; TRBD1 agrees at 8 bases. Germline V gives CDR1 MNHNS, CDR2 SASEGT. The CDR3 covers 15 residues. The V and J ends lost 2 bases and 7 bases, in that order; junction bases with no gene match: 6. The CDR3 is CASSESVGTGEKLFF. CDR3 nucleotides: TGTGCCAGCAGTGAATCGGTAGGGACAGGTGAAAAACTGTTTTTT.

This sequence joins TRBV6-6 and TRBJ2-4; 10 bases are shared with TRBD2. The trim removed 6 bases at V and 6 bases at J, leaving 5 bases unmatched. The CDR3 has 14 residues. In germline, CDR1 is MNHNY, CDR2 SVGAGI (reference sequence). The CDR3 spells CASSHGLAANIQYF. The CDR3 DNA is TGTGCCAGCAGCCATGGACTAGCGGCAAACATTCAGTACTTC.

The chain joins TRBV4-1 to TRBJ2-7; 8 bases fit TRBD2. CDR3 length equals 14 residues. V dropped 0 bases and J dropped 4; count of bases not matched to a gene: 2. CDR1 is MGHRA, CDR2 YSYEKL, per germline. This CDR3 is CASSQETGGYEQYF. The CDR3 DNA reads as TGCGCCAGCAGCCAAGAAACGGGGGGGTACGAGCAGTACTTC.

This rearrangement joins TRBV6-9 to TRBJ2-7; weak D call: TRBD2 (6 bases). V was pared by 8 bases and J by 1 base, with 12 bases between. The CDR3 spans 13 residues. Germline V gene sequence: CDR1 MNHGY, CDR2 SVAAGI. The CDR3 DNA is TGTGCCAGCGTAGCGGACACGTCCTACGAGCAGTACTTC. This sequence encodes CASVADTSYEQYF.

This sequence joins TRBV11-2 and TRBJ2-7; 8 bases match TRBD2. The CDR3 has 14 amino acids. Germline CDR1 and CDR2: SGHAT and FQNNGV. Trimming cost V 4 bases and J 3 bases; bases outside gene matches: 5. In nucleotides, the CDR3 is TGTGCCAGCAGCTCCGCGGGACTAGACTACGAGCAGTACTTC. Translating it yields CASSSAGLDYEQYF. Looking up the rest from reference TRBV11-2 and TRBJ2-7 gives the full variable domain: EAGVAQSPRYKIIEKRQSVAFWCNPISGHATLYWYQQILGQGPKLLIQFQNNGVVDDSQLPKDRFSAERLKGVDSTLKIQPAKLEDSAVYLCASSSAGLDYEQYFGPGTRLTVT.

In its sample, this clone was seen a few times. The rearrangement links TRBV14 to TRBJ2-3, with a weak D call TRBD2 (5 bases). Trimming stripped 2 bases from V and 2 bases from J, with 14 bases between. The germline V gene encodes CDR1 SGHDN and CDR2 FVKESK. The CDR3 contains 16 residues. CDR3 coding DNA: TGTGCCAGCAGCCAAACGGGATCTTCGTTCACAGATACGCAGTATTTT. This codes for CASSQTGSSFTDTQYF. Together with reference TRBV14 and TRBJ2-3, the CDR3 gives the full variable domain: EAGVTQFPSHSVIEKGQTVTLRCDPISGHDNLYWYRRVMGKEIKFLLHFVKESKQDESGMPNNRFLAERTGGTYSTLKVQPAELEDSGVYFCASSQTGSSFTDTQYFGPGTRLTVL.

The chain is built from TRBV2 and TRBJ2-1; a possible D gene is TRBD2 (6 bases). The ends were cut back, 2 bases at V and 2 bases at J, with 16 bases in the middle. Germline CDR1 and CDR2: SNHLY and FYNNEI. This CDR3 is built from 17 residues. DNA of the CDR3: TGTGCCAGCAGTGAAAGGTGGGGGGACTCCACCTACAATGAGCAGTTCTTC. This encodes CASSERWGDSTYNEQFF.

In this sample, this clone turned up a few times. The chain couples TRBV5-8 to TRBJ2-7, with D maybe TRBD2 (5 bases). V lost 4 bases and J 6 bases, leaving 8 bases between the germline ends. This CDR3 contains 11 residues. Looked up from germline, CDR1 is SGHTS and CDR2 is YDEGEE. CDR3 nucleotides: TGTGCCAGCAGCCCCGGAGGCGAGCAGTACTTC. It codes for CASSPGGEQYF.

The V and J genes are TRBV4-1 and TRBJ2-2, with 8 bases identical to TRBD1. Germline V gene lookup returns CDR1 MGHRA and CDR2 YSYEKL. The CDR3 consists of 13 residues. V was clipped by 6 bases and J by 6 bases; unmatched bases: 3. The CDR3 DNA reads TGCGCCAGCAGGGACAGGGAGGCCGGGGAGCTGTTTTTT. Translated: CASRDREAGELFF.

The gene calls are TRBV5-1 and TRBJ1-2; TRBD1 is a possible D gene (5 bases). The V gene's germline CDR1 is SGHRS and CDR2 YFSETQ. The CDR3 sequence is 14 residues long. V gave up 0 bases and J gave up 5 bases, with 11 bases separating them. The CDR3 region is CASSLAGTAYGYTF. As DNA, the CDR3 is TGCGCCAGCAGCTTGGCAGGGACGGCGTATGGCTACACCTTC.

V and J are TRBV14 and TRBJ1-5; 8 positions match TRBD1. From germline, CDR1 is SGHDN and CDR2 FVKESK. The CDR3 has 17 residues. J gave up 6 bases and V 4 bases, and 14 bases lay outside the gene matches. CDR3 region: CASSPHGGQGARQPQHF. The CDR3 DNA follows: TGTGCCAGCAGCCCACATGGGGGGCAGGGGGCGCGTCAGCCCCAGCATTTT.

The gene calls are TRBV6-1 and TRBJ2-5; 9 nucleotides line up with TRBD1. This CDR3 has 15 residues. Per germline, CDR1 MNHNS and CDR2 SASEGT. After removal of 4 bases from V and 1 base from J, the junction contained 4 bases not matched to a gene. CDR3 nucleotide sequence: TGTGCCAGCAGTGGCACAGGGGGCATCCAAGAGACCCAGTACTTC. Translation gives CASSGTGGIQETQYF.